This passage covers 20 T cell receptor beta chains from one sample sequenced in a study of blood T cells in healthy people across ages. Through a sample-barcoded 5' primer and a J-beta primer mix, a second PCR was run for roughly 7 to 11 cycles. TCRdb re-derived calls from the 5' RACE reads in MiXCR, one entry per CDR3 protein. The sample contains approximately 810,000 distinct CDR3 sequences, around 36% of which appear only once. The sequenced sample consisted of blood. The source is a man aged 18-30 years in good health.

By proportion, this clonotype is medium-sized. The genes are TRBV9 and TRBJ2-3, with D possibly matching TRBD1 (8 bases). The germline V gene encodes CDR1 SGDLS and CDR2 YYNGEE. V lost 3 bases, J lost 4 bases, and 18 bases lay in between. The CDR3 extends over 16 amino acids. DNA for the CDR3: TGTGCCAGCAGCGGTGGGGGGGGACAGGCTCCAGATACGCAGTATTTT. Residues: CASSGGGGQAPDTQYF. Complete variable domain (other parts from reference TRBV9 and TRBJ2-3): DSGVTQTPKHLITATGQRVTLRCSPRSGDLSVYWYQQSLDQGLQFLIQYYNGEERAKGNILERFSAQQFPDLHSELNLSSLELGDSALYFCASSGGGGQAPDTQYFGPGTRLTVL.

There are a few counts of this clonotype. The gene calls are TRBV28 and TRBJ2-3, with D possibly matching TRBD2 (6 bases). V lost 7 bases and J lost 0, with 11 bases in between. The CDR3 has 14 amino acids. Germline assignment: CDR1 MDHEN and CDR2 SYDVKM. The CDR3 coding sequence is TGTGCCAGCATCAAAGGGACTAGCACAGATACGCAGTATTTT. This encodes CASIKGTSTDTQYF.

This clonotype was observed at least ten times. The chain carries TRBV12-3 or TRBV12-4 and TRBJ2-6, with a tentative D call TRBD1 (5 bases). Trimming left V 5 bases short and J 3 bases short, with 14 bases between. The CDR3 runs to 16 residues. Written as DNA, the CDR3 is TGTGCCAGCAGTCCTAGAAGGGGCGGTGGGGCCAACGTCCTGACTTTC. This gives the protein CASSPRRGGGANVLTF.

The table lists this clonotype with a few counts. The chain employs TRBV7-7 and TRBJ2-1; weak D call: TRBD1 (6 bases). The V end lost 5 bases, the J end lost 6 bases, and 14 bases lay between the germline ends. The germline gives CDR1 SSHAT, CDR2 FNYEAQ (reference sequence). The CDR3 spans 14 residues. CDR3 sequence (DNA): TGTGCCAGCAGCCCCCTCACAGGGAGCAATGAGCAGTTCTTC. Protein sequence: CASSPLTGSNEQFF.

This clonotype was seen a few times. The rearrangement links TRBV9 to TRBJ1-2; no clear D. The V end lost 4 bases, the J end lost 6 bases, and 22 bases lay between the germline ends. The CDR3 is 16 amino acids. Germline loops: CDR1 SGDLS, CDR2 YYNGEE. For the CDR3, the DNA is TGTGCCAGCAGCCTCCCCTCGGACGGTCTGGATGATGGCTACACCTTC. Amino acid sequence: CASSLPSDGLDDGYTF.

This clonotype was seen only a few times. The chain recombines TRBV20-1 with TRBJ2-1; 8 nucleotides line up with TRBD2. CDR3 size: 16 residues. Germline CDR1 DFQATT, CDR2 SNEGSKA (reference sequence). V trimming: 2 bases; J trimming: 4 bases; junction bases outside the gene matches: 10. Written as DNA, the CDR3 is TGCAGTGCTAGAATACCCGGGCTAGCGGGTTACAATGAGCAGTTCTTC. It is translated as CSARIPGLAGYNEQFF.

The rearrangement links TRBV14 to TRBJ1-1, with unresolved D. The CDR3 is made up of 15 amino acids. The V and J ends lost 2 bases and 3 bases respectively, with 13 bases between them. From germline, CDR1 is SGHDN and CDR2 FVKESK. For the CDR3, the DNA is TGTGCCAGCAGCCAACCTGTGTCGGCAGACACTGAAGCTTTCTTT. Amino acid sequence: CASSQPVSADTEAFF.

For this clonotype: The germline gene is not matched at one end of the junction; a read error may be the cause. The V call is TRBV20-1, the J call TRBJ2-3; D is undetermined. The CDR3 has 14 amino acids. The germline V gene has CDR1 DFQATT and CDR2 SNEGSKA (reference sequence). The CDR3 DNA is TGCAGTGCTCGAGAGAACCCAAGCACAGATACGCAGTATTTT. It encodes CSARENPSTDTQYF.

The chain links TRBV27 to TRBJ2-3, with 9 bases that match TRBD2. Germline CDR1 reads MNHEY; CDR2 reads SMNVEV (reference sequence). Losses at the gene ends were 3 bases for V and 1 base for J; bases not matched to a gene: 5. This CDR3 region has 16 residues. The CDR3 protein is CASSFGSGGRTDTQYF. The CDR3 nucleotides read TGTGCCAGCAGTTTCGGTAGCGGGGGTCGCACAGATACGCAGTATTTT.

This clonotype was seen a few times. The V call is TRBV12-3 or TRBV12-4, the J call TRBJ1-4; 8 bases are a match to TRBD1. The J segment lost 8 bases and the V segment lost 6 bases, leaving 8 bases of the junction unmatched. This CDR3 region has 14 residues. The CDR3 coding sequence is TGTGCCAGCAGCCTGACAGGGGCGCTGGAAAAACTGTTTTTT. Its translation is CASSLTGALEKLFF.

This clonotype was detected only a few times. The chain couples TRBV5-1 to TRBJ2-1; 7 nucleotides line up with TRBD2. Germline CDR1 SGHRS, CDR2 YFSETQ. There are 15 residues in the CDR3. Trimming removed 5 bases from V and 4 bases from J; junction bases left unmatched: 9. The CDR3 nucleotides read TGCGCCAGCAGACCGACCGGGACTATATACAATGAGCAGTTCTTC. Amino acid sequence: CASRPTGTIYNEQFF. Full variable domain (missing parts from reference TRBV5-1 and TRBJ2-1): KAGVTQTPRYLIKTRGQQVTLSCSPISGHRSVSWYQQTPGQGLQFLFEYFSETQRNKGNFPGRFSGRQFSNSRSEMNVSTLELGDSALYLCASRPTGTIYNEQFFGPGTRLTVL.

The chain links TRBV7-4 to TRBJ2-3; the D is unclear. CDR3 size: 15 residues. Germline CDR1 reads SGHVT; CDR2 reads SQSDAQ. The germline V and J ends were trimmed by 3 bases and 4 bases, with 14 bases remaining between them. The DNA of the CDR3 is TGTGCCAGCAGCTTGGCACAGAGGTCCCCAGATACGCAGTATTTT. Translated, it gives CASSLAQRSPDTQYF.

This sequence joins TRBV20-1 and TRBJ2-2; no clear D gene. CDR3 length: 15 residues. The germline V and J ends were trimmed by 0 bases and 1 base, with 9 bases remaining between them. Germline assignment: CDR1 DFQATT and CDR2 SNEGSKA (reference sequence). The CDR3 nucleotides are TGCAGTGCTAGAGATAGGACGCTGAACACCGGGGAGCTGTTTTTT. Translating gives CSARDRTLNTGELFF.

The J gene is TRBJ2-3, the V gene TRBV20-1, with no clear D. CDR1 is DFQATT, CDR2 SNEGSKA, per germline (reference sequence). Between the trimmed V and J ends, which lost 1 base and 4 bases, there was a span of 18 bases. The CDR3 runs to 16 residues. The CDR3 sequence is CSARGQVTFTADTQYF. The CDR3 DNA reads as TGCAGTGCTAGAGGGCAAGTAACTTTTACCGCAGATACGCAGTATTTT.

This clonotype was found a few times. CDR3 nucleotides: TGCAGCGTTGAAGGGAGCTCCGGGACTAGTTTAGCCGGGGAGCTGTTTTTT. Its translation is CSVEGSSGTSLAGELFF. The chain recombines TRBV29-1 with TRBJ2-2; 8 nucleotides line up with TRBD2. Germline-derived CDR1 and CDR2 are SQVTM and ANQGSEA. V was pared by 1 base and J by 6 bases, with 13 bases of the junction left unmatched. There are 17 residues in the CDR3.

This clonotype was detected a few times. The chain couples TRBV20-1 to TRBJ2-1; TRBD2 aligns across 8 bases. The CDR3 is made up of 14 amino acids. The J segment lost 3 bases and the V segment lost 6 bases, leaving 7 bases of the junction unmatched. In germline, CDR1 is DFQATT, CDR2 SNEGSKA (reference sequence). Here the CDR3 DNA reads TGCAGTGCCGAGGGGCGGGGGGACTACAATGAGCAGTTCTTC. The encoded protein is CSAEGRGDYNEQFF.

This chain uses TRBV21-1 with TRBJ2-1; the table gives TRBD2 as D, unverified against the DNA. TRBV21-1 is tagged as a pseudogene. The CDR3 is made up of 19 amino acids. The DNA for the CDR3 is TGTGCCATCGCTCCGGGACTAGCGGGAGGGAGGAGGTCCTACAATGAGCAGTTCTTC. It yields the protein CAIAPGLAGGRRSYNEQFF.

With regard to this clonotype: It may be a read error: a sequence one base away is much more abundant. The chain is built from TRBV20-1 and TRBJ2-7; TRBD2 matches 10 bases. Germline V gene sequence: CDR1 DFQATT, CDR2 SNEGSKA (reference sequence). V trimming: 6 bases; J trimming: 2 bases; junction bases outside the gene matches: 7. The CDR3 is made up of 14 amino acids. The DNA for the CDR3 is TGCAGTGCATCCGGGACTAGCGCCCCCTACGAGCAGTACTTC. It translates to CSASGTSAPYEQYF.

This chain connects TRBV7-9 to TRBJ2-3; 13 bases are shared with TRBD2. CDR3 length: 17 amino acids. The V segment lost 4 bases and the J segment 5 bases; nucleotides outside the gene matches: 9. Germline assignment: CDR1 SEHNR and CDR2 FQNEAQ (reference sequence). CDR3 residues: CASSWRTSGGSRDTQYF. As DNA, the CDR3 is TGTGCCAGCAGCTGGCGGACTAGCGGGGGATCCAGAGATACGCAGTATTTT. The full variable domain, its missing parts supplied by reference TRBV7-9 and TRBJ2-3, is DTGVSQNPRHKITKRGQNVTFRCDPISEHNRLYWYRQTLGQGPEFLTYFQNEAQLEKSRLLSDRFSAERPKGSFSTLEIQRTEQGDSAMYLCASSWRTSGGSRDTQYFGPGTRLTVL.

The rearrangement joins TRBV6-6 to TRBJ2-3; TRBD2 is a possible D gene (5 bases). This CDR3 has 15 amino acids. Deletions cut 2 bases from V and 2 bases from J, with 11 bases between. Germline V gene data show CDR1 as MNHNY and CDR2 as SVGAGI (reference sequence). The CDR3: CASSYTVGVTDTQYF. CDR3 coding DNA: TGTGCCAGCAGTTACACCGTCGGGGTCACAGATACGCAGTATTTT.